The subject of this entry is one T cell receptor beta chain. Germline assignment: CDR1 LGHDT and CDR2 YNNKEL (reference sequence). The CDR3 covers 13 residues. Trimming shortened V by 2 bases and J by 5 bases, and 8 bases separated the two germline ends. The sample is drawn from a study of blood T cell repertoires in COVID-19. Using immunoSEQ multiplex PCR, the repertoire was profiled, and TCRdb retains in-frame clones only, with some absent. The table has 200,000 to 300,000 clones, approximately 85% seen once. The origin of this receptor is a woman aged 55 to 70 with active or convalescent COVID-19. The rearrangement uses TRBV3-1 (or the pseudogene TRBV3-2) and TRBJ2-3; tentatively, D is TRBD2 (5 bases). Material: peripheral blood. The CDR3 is CASSQREIDTQYF. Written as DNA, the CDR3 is TGTGCCAGCAGCCAAAGGGAGATAGATACGCAGTATTTT.